This T cell receptor beta chain was identified during a study of blood T cell repertoires in COVID-19. Whole-study context: Collection of acute and convalescent COVID-19 samples took place in the United States, Italy and Spain. T cells, B-cell-depleted T cells, or PBMCs supplied cDNA or gDNA.

CDR1 is MNHEY and CDR2 is SVGAGI in the germline V gene. The CDR3 loop spans 15 amino acids. V gave up 5 bases and J gave up 3 bases, with 14 bases separating them. Authors' analysis steps: Nucleated cell number was recorded as an estimate derived from reference gene primer amplification. Clones were read by immunoSEQ multiplex PCR, and TCRdb kept only the in-frame ones, dropping some. Clonal size and the V and J genes are those of that table, whereas D and trimming came from the DNA. The sample has 200,000 to 250,000 clones; 70% to 90% are singletons. The receptor was derived from a woman aged 18-35 years who had recovered from COVID-19. Sequenced sample: peripheral blood. The chain couples TRBV6-5 to TRBJ1-5, with no clear D. The CDR3 spells CASSREPQANQPQHF. The CDR3 region has the DNA TGTGCCAGCAGTAGGGAGCCCCAAGCCAATCAGCCCCAGCATTTT.